The 21 T cell receptor beta chains below come from one sample, sequenced in a study of T-cell reconstitution after alpha-beta-depleted transplantation in children. A library of TCRbeta sequences, prepared with unique molecular identifiers, was generated. One entry per CDR3 protein, called by TCRdb with MiXCR from the PCR reads. The sample records about 250,000 distinct CDR3 sequences, around 25% being singletons. Material: PBMCs, mostly from graft donor cells, obtained 360 days after TCRalphabeta/CD19-depleted stem cell transplant. The receptors originated from a female patient aged 2-9 years who had a stem cell transplant for congenital amegakaryocytic thrombocytopenia, so the T cells may come from the graft donor.

This rearrangement joins TRBV6-1 to TRBJ2-7, with TRBD2 matching 11 bases. V gave up 7 bases and J gave up 2 bases; unmatched junction bases: 7. The V gene's germline CDR1 is MNHNS and CDR2 SASEGT. This CDR3 is 15 amino acids long. CDR3 nucleotide sequence: TGTGCCAGCACCGATCTAGCGGGAGGCACCTACGAGCAGTACTTC. Translating gives CASTDLAGGTYEQYF.

The chain employs TRBV12-3 or TRBV12-4 and TRBJ1-5; D remains unclear. The CDR3 extends over 12 amino acids. V shed 8 bases and J shed 4 bases, with 9 bases lying between them. This chain's CDR3 is CASGSPNQPQHF. The CDR3 DNA follows: TGTGCCAGCGGCAGCCCAAATCAGCCCCAGCATTTT.

This clonotype was counted a few times. V and J are TRBV12-3 or TRBV12-4 and TRBJ2-3; weak D call: TRBD2 (6 bases). The V and J ends lost 8 bases and 4 bases respectively, with 25 bases between them. The CDR3 is 17 amino acids. The CDR3 DNA sequence: TGTGCCAGCCTTGTGGCGGGGAAGAGTCGGGTTTCAGATACGCAGTATTTT. It is translated as CASLVAGKSRVSDTQYF.

This clonotype showed up just a few times. V and J are TRBV2 and TRBJ1-1; 9 bases are shared with TRBD1. The J segment lost 3 bases and the V segment lost 7 bases, leaving 3 bases of the junction unmatched. The germline gives CDR1 SNHLY, CDR2 FYNNEI. The CDR3 loop spans 13 amino acids. DNA for the CDR3: TGTGCCAGCACACGGACAGGGGACACTGAAGCTTTCTTT. This encodes CASTRTGDTEAFF.

J is TRBJ2-5 and V is TRBV6-5, with TRBD1 matching 7 bases. The V segment lost 5 bases and the J segment 4 bases; nucleotides outside the gene matches: 1. The CDR3 has 12 amino acids. The germline V gene has CDR1 MNHEY and CDR2 SVGAGI. Here the CDR3 reads CASSRQGETQYF. CDR3 sequence (DNA): TGTGCCAGCAGTCGACAGGGAGAGACCCAGTACTTC.

The chain recombines TRBV27 with TRBJ2-1, with D perhaps assigned TRBD1 or TRBD2 (5 bases each). The CDR3 extends over 13 amino acids. The V gene's germline CDR1 is MNHEY and CDR2 SMNVEV (reference sequence). Trimming removed 7 bases at V and 8 bases at J, with 15 bases between. CDR3 sequence reads: CASTEGYLDEQFF. The DNA for the CDR3 is TGTGCCAGCACCGAGGGGTATTTAGATGAGCAGTTCTTC.

This clonotype has a handful of counts. The chain recombines TRBV5-1 with TRBJ2-1, with 9 bases lining up with TRBD1. The CDR3 length is 17 residues. The J segment lost 4 bases and the V segment lost 4 bases, leaving 12 bases of the junction unmatched. Germline CDR1 SGHRS, CDR2 YFSETQ. CDR3 sequence: CASSTGTGNWWYNEQFF. The CDR3 DNA sequence: TGCGCCAGCAGCACCGGGACAGGGAATTGGTGGTACAATGAGCAGTTCTTC.

There are a few counts of this clonotype. An end of the junction does not agree with germline; a read error may underlie this. The J gene is TRBJ2-2, the V gene TRBV25-1; 7 bases line up with TRBD2. Per the germline V gene, CDR1 is MGHDK and CDR2 is SYGVNS. This CDR3 has 18 amino acids. CDR3 region: CASSAWGGVATKTGELFF. Written as DNA, the CDR3 is TGTGCCAGCAGTGCCTGGGGGGGGGTGGCTACGAAGACCGGGGAGCTGTTTTTT. Looking up the rest from reference TRBV25-1 and TRBJ2-2 gives the full variable domain: EADIYQTPRYLVIGTGKKITLECSQTMGHDKMYWYQQDPGMELHLIHYSYGVNSTEKGDLSSESTVSRIRTEHFPLTLESARPSHTSQYLCASSAWGGVATKTGELFFGEGSRLTVL.

The J gene is TRBJ1-1, the V gene TRBV2; D is possibly TRBD1 (6 bases). CDR1 is SNHLY, CDR2 FYNNEI, per germline. V was pared by 5 bases and J by 4 bases, with 23 bases between. This CDR3 has 17 amino acids. Here the CDR3 DNA reads TGTGCCAGCAGTCTTAACCCGCTACAGGGAGTGGTCACTGAAGCTTTCTTT. Translating gives CASSLNPLQGVVTEAFF.

The chain has TRBV13 and TRBJ1-1; D call uncertain. The germline gives CDR1 PRHDT, CDR2 FYEKMQ (reference sequence). The ends were cut back, 5 bases at V and 4 bases at J, with 8 bases in the middle. The CDR3 contains 12 residues. CDR3 protein: CASSRPGTEAFF. The DNA for the CDR3 is TGTGCCAGCAGCCGGCCAGGCACTGAAGCTTTCTTT.

This chain connects TRBV12-3 or TRBV12-4 to TRBJ2-6; D may be TRBD2 (6 bases). V was shortened by 6 bases and J by 1 base, with 7 bases between the two germline ends. CDR3 length: 14 residues. CDR3 sequence: CASRLASGANVLTF. Written as DNA, the CDR3 is TGTGCCAGCAGGCTAGCGTCTGGGGCCAACGTCCTGACTTTC.

The rearrangement uses TRBV3-1 and TRBJ2-2, with unresolved D. Germline values: CDR1 LGHDT, CDR2 YNNKEL (reference sequence). The CDR3 has 16 amino acids. Trimming removed 1 base from V and 3 bases from J, with 12 bases in between. CDR3 protein: CASSQAHGAYTGELFF. CDR3 DNA: TGTGCCAGCAGCCAAGCCCACGGAGCCTACACCGGGGAGCTGTTTTTT.

J is TRBJ2-3 and V is TRBV4-2, with 12 bases fitting TRBD2. Germline CDR1 reads LGHNA; CDR2 reads YNFKEQ. This CDR3 contains 18 residues. Unmatched junction bases numbered 10, after V lost 1 base and J lost 5 bases. As DNA, the CDR3 is TGTGCCAGCAGCCAAGCGGGGAGACTAGCGGGAGTTCGAGATACGCAGTATTTT. Encoded protein: CASSQAGRLAGVRDTQYF.

This clonotype occurred a few times. The chain links TRBV12-3 or TRBV12-4 to TRBJ1-5; D call uncertain. This CDR3 region has 15 residues. Deletions cut 6 bases from V and 7 bases from J, with 19 bases between. CDR3 residues: CASRPTPGGGQPQHF. Written as DNA, the CDR3 is TGTGCCAGCAGACCCACCCCAGGTGGCGGGCAGCCCCAGCATTTT.

V usage is TRBV19 and J usage is TRBJ1-1, with a tentative D call TRBD1 (5 bases). CDR3 length: 14 amino acids. Per the germline V gene, CDR1 is LNHDA and CDR2 is SQIVND (reference sequence). V lost 8 bases and J 0 bases, leaving 13 bases between the germline ends. This CDR3 reads CASAFGTVNTEAFF. The CDR3 nucleotides read TGTGCCAGTGCCTTTGGGACGGTGAACACTGAAGCTTTCTTT.

This chain connects TRBV6-2 or TRBV6-3 to TRBJ2-7; D possibly corresponds to TRBD1 (6 bases). Germline V gene sequence: CDR1 MNHEY, CDR2 SVGEGT. Trimming shortened V by 10 bases and J by 1 base, and 23 bases separated the two germline ends. The CDR3 is made up of 16 amino acids. This CDR3 is CATTSSGTRMSYEQYF. The CDR3 DNA reads as TGTGCCACCACCTCCTCGGGGACAAGGATGTCCTACGAGCAGTACTTC.

This clonotype turned up a few times. This chain connects TRBV5-1 to TRBJ2-1; 14 bases match TRBD2. V trimming: 5 bases; J trimming: 3 bases; junction bases outside the gene matches: 4. CDR1 and CDR2 from the germline V gene are SGHRS and YFSETQ. CDR3 length equals 16 residues. DNA of the CDR3: TGCGCCAGCAGGCAGGGACTAGCGGGAGACTACAATGAGCAGTTCTTC. This gives the protein CASRQGLAGDYNEQFF. Supplemented by reference TRBV5-1 and TRBJ2-1, the full variable domain reads KAGVTQTPRYLIKTRGQQVTLSCSPISGHRSVSWYQQTPGQGLQFLFEYFSETQRNKGNFPGRFSGRQFSNSRSEMNVSTLELGDSALYLCASRQGLAGDYNEQFFGPGTRLTVL.

This clonotype occurred a few times. V gene TRBV5-1 combines with J gene TRBJ1-6; 8 positions agree with TRBD1. Germline V gives CDR1 SGHRS, CDR2 YFSETQ. V lost 5 bases to trimming and J lost 9 bases; unmatched junction nucleotides: 10. CDR3 size: 15 residues. CDR3 amino acids: CASSPDRGGVSPLHF. Written as DNA, the CDR3 is TGCGCCAGCAGTCCCGACAGGGGTGGAGTTTCACCCCTCCACTTT.

There are a few counts of this clonotype. V is TRBV4-2 and J is TRBJ2-3, with a possible D match to TRBD1 (6 bases). Between the trimmed V and J ends, which lost 4 bases and 5 bases, there was a span of 16 bases. CDR3 size: 15 residues. Germline CDR1 LGHNA, CDR2 YNFKEQ. The CDR3 DNA follows: TGTGCCAGCAGCCGGGGTGTGGGGGCCGGAGATACGCAGTATTTT. Translated: CASSRGVGAGDTQYF.

The table lists this clonotype with many counts. The gene calls are TRBV20-1 and TRBJ1-1; the D gene is possibly TRBD1 (5 bases). Germline CDR1 is DFQATT and CDR2 is SNEGSKA (reference sequence). Trimming removed 0 bases from V and 6 bases from J, with 14 bases in between. CDR3 length equals 14 residues. CDR3 DNA sequence: TGCAGTGCTAGAGATTGGCAGGGTCGCTCTGAAGCTTTCTTT. Translated, it gives CSARDWQGRSEAFF.

There are a few counts of this clonotype. The rearrangement joins TRBV7-2 to TRBJ2-1; a weak D match, TRBD1 (6 bases). Germline V gene sequence: CDR1 SGHTA, CDR2 FQGNSA. The CDR3 is 15 amino acids. Between the trimmed V and J ends, which lost 6 bases and 6 bases, there was a span of 18 bases. Written as DNA, the CDR3 is TGTGCCAGCAGTTGGACAGTCTCCCGCACCAATGAGCAGTTCTTC. Translated, it gives CASSWTVSRTNEQFF.